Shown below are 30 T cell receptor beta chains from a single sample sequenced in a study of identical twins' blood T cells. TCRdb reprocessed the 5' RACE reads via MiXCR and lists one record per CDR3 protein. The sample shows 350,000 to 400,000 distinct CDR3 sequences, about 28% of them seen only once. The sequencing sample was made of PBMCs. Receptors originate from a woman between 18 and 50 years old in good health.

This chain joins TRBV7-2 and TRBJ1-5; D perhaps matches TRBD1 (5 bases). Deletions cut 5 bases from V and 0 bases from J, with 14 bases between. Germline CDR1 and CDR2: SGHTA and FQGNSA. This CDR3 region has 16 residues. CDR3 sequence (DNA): TGTGCCAGCAGCCTGGGACTCAGACATAGCAATCAGCCCCAGCATTTT. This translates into CASSLGLRHSNQPQHF.

In DNA, the CDR3 is TGTGCCAGCAGCGACGGACTTAGGGAAAAACTGTTTTTT. Encoded protein: CASSDGLREKLFF. V gene TRBV9 combines with J gene TRBJ1-4; D is undetermined. Germline V gives CDR1 SGDLS, CDR2 YYNGEE. V lost 3 bases, J lost 8 bases, and 11 bases lay in between. The CDR3 length is 13 residues.

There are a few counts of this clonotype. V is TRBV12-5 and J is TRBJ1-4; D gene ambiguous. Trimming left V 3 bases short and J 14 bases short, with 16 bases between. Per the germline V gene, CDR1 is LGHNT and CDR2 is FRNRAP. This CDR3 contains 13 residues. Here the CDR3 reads CASGLGSEKGLFF. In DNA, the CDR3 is TGTGCTAGTGGTTTAGGGTCGGAGAAGGGCCTGTTTTTT.

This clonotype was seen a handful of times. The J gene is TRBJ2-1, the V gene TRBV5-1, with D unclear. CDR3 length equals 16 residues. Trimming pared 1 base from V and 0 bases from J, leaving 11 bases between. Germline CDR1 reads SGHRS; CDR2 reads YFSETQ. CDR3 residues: CASSLIYSASYNEQFF. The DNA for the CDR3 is TGCGCCAGCAGCTTGATTTACTCAGCCTCCTACAATGAGCAGTTCTTC. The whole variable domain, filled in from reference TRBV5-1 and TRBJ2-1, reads KAGVTQTPRYLIKTRGQQVTLSCSPISGHRSVSWYQQTPGQGLQFLFEYFSETQRNKGNFPGRFSGRQFSNSRSEMNVSTLELGDSALYLCASSLIYSASYNEQFFGPGTRLTVL.

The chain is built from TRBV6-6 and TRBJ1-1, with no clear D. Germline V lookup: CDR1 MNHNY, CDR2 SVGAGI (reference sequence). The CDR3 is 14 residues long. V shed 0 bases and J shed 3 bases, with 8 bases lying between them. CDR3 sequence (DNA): TGTGCCAGCAGTTACTCGAGTAGGGACACTGAAGCTTTCTTT. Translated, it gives CASSYSSRDTEAFF.

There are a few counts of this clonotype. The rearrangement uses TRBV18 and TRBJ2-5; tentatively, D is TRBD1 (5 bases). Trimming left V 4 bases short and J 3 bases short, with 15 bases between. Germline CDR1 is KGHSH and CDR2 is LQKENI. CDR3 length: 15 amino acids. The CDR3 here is CASSLYQGLEETQYF. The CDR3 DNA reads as TGTGCCAGCTCACTATACCAGGGTTTAGAAGAGACCCAGTACTTC.

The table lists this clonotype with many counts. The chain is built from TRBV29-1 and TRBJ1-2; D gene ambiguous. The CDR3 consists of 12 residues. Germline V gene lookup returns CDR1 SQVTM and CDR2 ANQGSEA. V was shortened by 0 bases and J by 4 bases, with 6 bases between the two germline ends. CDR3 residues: CSVEDGGYGYTF. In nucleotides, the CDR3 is TGCAGCGTTGAAGATGGTGGCTATGGCTACACCTTC.

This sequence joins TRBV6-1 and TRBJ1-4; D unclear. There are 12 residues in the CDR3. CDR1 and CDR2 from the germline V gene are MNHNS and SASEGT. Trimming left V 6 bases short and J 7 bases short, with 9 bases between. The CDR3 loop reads CASRADGEKLFF. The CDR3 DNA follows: TGTGCCAGCAGGGCGGACGGTGAAAAACTGTTTTTT.

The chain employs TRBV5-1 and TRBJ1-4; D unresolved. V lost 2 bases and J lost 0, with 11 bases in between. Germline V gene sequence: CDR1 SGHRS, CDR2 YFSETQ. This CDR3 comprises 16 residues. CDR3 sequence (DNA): TGCGCCAGCAGCTTTGGGATGACGGCAACTAATGAAAAACTGTTTTTT. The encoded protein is CASSFGMTATNEKLFF.

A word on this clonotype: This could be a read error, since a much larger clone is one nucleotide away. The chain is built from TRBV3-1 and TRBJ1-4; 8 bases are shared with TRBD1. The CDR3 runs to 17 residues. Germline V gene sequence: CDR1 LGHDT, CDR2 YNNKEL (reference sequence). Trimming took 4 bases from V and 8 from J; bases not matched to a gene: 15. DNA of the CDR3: TGTGCCAGCAGCCGACACCCTGACAGGGGTGTTAACGAAAAACTGTTTTTT. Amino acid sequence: CASSRHPDRGVNEKLFF.

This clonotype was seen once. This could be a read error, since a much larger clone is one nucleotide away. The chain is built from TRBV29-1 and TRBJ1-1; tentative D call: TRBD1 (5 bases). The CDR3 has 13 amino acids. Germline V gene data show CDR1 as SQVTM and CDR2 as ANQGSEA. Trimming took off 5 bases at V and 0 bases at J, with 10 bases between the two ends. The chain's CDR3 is CSVSETVNTEAFF. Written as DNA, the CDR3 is TGCAGCGTTTCCGAGACAGTGAACACTGAAGCTTTCTTT.

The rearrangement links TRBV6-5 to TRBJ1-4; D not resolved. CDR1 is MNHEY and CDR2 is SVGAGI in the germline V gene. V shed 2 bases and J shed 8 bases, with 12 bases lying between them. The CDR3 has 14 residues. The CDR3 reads CASSYRSPGEKLFF. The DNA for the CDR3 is TGTGCCAGCAGTTACCGCTCACCGGGAGAAAAACTGTTTTTT.

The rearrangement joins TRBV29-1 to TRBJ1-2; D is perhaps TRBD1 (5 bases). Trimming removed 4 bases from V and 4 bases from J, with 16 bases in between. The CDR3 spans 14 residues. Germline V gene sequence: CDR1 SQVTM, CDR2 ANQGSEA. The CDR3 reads CSVVGDGGIYGYTF. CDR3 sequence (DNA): TGCAGCGTTGTCGGGGACGGGGGAATCTATGGCTACACCTTC.

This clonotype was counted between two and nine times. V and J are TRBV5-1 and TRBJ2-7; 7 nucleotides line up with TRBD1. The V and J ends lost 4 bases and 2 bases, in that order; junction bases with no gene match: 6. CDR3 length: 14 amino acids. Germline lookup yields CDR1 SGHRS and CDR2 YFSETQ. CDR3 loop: CASSVPGQTYEQYF. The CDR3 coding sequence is TGCGCCAGCAGCGTGCCGGGACAGACCTACGAGCAGTACTTC.

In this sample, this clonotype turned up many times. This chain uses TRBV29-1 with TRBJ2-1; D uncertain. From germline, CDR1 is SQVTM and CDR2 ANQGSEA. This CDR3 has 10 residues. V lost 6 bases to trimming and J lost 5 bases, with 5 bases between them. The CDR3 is CSVVDNEQFF. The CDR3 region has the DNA TGCAGCGTGGTAGACAATGAGCAGTTCTTC.

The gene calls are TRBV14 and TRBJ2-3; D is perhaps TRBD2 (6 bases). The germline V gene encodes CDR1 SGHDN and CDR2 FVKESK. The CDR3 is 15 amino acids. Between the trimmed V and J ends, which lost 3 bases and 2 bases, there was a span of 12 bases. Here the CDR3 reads CASSQQTSITDTQYF. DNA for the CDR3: TGTGCCAGCAGCCAGCAGACTAGTATCACAGATACGCAGTATTTT. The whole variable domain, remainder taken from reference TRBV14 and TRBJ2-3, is EAGVTQFPSHSVIEKGQTVTLRCDPISGHDNLYWYRRVMGKEIKFLLHFVKESKQDESGMPNNRFLAERTGGTYSTLKVQPAELEDSGVYFCASSQQTSITDTQYFGPGTRLTVL.

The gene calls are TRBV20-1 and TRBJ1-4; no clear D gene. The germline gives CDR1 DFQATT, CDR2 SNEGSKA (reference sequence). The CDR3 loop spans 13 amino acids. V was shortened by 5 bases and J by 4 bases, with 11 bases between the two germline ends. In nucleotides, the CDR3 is TGCAGTGCTTTCAGAAACGATAATGAAAAACTGTTTTTT. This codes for CSAFRNDNEKLFF.

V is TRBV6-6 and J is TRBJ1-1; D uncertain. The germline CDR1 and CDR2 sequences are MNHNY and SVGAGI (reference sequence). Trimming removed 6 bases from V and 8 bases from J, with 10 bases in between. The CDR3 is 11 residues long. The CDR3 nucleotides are TGTGCCAGCAGCTTAAGATTGGAAGCTTTCTTT. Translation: CASSLRLEAFF.

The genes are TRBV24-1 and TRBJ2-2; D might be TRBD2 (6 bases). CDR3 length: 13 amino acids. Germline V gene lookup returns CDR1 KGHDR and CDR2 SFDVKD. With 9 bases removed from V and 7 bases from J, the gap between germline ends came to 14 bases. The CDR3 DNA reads TGTGCCACCTTGGGGGGTAGCGACGGGGAGCTGTTTTTT. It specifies CATLGGSDGELFF.

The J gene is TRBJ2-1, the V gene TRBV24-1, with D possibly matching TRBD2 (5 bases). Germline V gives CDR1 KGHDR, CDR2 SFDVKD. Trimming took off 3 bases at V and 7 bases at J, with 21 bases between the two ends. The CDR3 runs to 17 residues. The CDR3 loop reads CATSDTSSGSLRNEQFF. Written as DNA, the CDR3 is TGTGCCACCAGTGATACATCTAGTGGGAGCTTAAGGAATGAGCAGTTCTTC.

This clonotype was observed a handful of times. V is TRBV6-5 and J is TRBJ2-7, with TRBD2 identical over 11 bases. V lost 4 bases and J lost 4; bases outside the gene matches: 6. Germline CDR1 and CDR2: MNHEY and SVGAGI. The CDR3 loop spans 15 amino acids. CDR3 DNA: TGTGCCAGCAGTTCCACCGGGACTAGCGGATACGAGCAGTACTTC. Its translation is CASSSTGTSGYEQYF.

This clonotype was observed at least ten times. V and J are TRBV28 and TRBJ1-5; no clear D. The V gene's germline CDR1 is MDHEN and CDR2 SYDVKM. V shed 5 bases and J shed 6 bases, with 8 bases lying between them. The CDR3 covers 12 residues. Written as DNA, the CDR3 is TGTGCCAGCAGTGCCCTTTTTCAGCCCCAGCATTTT. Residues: CASSALFQPQHF.

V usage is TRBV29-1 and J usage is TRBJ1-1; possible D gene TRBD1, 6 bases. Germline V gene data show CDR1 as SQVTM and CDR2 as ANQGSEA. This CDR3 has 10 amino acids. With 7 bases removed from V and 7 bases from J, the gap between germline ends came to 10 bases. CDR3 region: CSAGQNEAFF. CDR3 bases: TGCAGCGCAGGACAGAATGAAGCTTTCTTT. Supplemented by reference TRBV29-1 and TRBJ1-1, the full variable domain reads SAVISQKPSRDICQRGTSLTIQCQVDSQVTMMFWYRQQPGQSLTLIATANQGSEATYESGFVIDKFPISRPNLTFSTLTVSNMSPEDSSIYLCSAGQNEAFFGQGTRLTVV.

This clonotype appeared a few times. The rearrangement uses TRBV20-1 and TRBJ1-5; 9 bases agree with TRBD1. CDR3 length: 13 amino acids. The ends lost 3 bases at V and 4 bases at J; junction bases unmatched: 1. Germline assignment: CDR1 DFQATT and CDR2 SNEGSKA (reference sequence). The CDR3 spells CSARGTGNQPQHF. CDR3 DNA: TGCAGTGCTAGGGGGACAGGGAATCAGCCCCAGCATTTT.

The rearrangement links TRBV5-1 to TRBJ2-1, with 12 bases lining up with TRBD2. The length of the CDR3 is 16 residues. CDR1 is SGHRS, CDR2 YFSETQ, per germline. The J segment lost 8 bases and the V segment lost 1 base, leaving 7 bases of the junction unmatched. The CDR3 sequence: CASSLSRRLAGDEQFF. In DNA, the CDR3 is TGCGCCAGCAGCTTGTCACGAAGACTAGCGGGGGATGAGCAGTTCTTC. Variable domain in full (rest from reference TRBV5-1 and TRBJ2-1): KAGVTQTPRYLIKTRGQQVTLSCSPISGHRSVSWYQQTPGQGLQFLFEYFSETQRNKGNFPGRFSGRQFSNSRSEMNVSTLELGDSALYLCASSLSRRLAGDEQFFGPGTRLTVL.

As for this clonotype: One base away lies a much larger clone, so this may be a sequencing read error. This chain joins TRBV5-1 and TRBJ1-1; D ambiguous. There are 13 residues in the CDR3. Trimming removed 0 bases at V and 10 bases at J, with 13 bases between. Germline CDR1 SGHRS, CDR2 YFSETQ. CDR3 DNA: TGCGCCAGCAGCTTGGACCGATCCGCCGGAGCTTTCTTT. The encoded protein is CASSLDRSAGAFF.

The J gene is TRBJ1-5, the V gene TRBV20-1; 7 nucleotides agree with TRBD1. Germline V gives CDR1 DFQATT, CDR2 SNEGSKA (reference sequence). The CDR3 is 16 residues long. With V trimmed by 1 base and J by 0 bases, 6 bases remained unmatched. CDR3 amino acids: CSARGQGIYSNQPQHF. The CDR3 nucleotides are TGCAGTGCTAGAGGACAGGGAATCTATAGCAATCAGCCCCAGCATTTT.

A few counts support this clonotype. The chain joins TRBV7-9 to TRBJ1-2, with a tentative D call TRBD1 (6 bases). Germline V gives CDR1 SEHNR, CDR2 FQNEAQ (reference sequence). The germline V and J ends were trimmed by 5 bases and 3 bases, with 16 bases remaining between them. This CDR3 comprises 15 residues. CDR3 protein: CASSPFSGQYYGYTF. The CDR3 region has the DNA TGTGCCAGCAGCCCGTTTTCGGGACAATACTATGGCTACACCTTC.

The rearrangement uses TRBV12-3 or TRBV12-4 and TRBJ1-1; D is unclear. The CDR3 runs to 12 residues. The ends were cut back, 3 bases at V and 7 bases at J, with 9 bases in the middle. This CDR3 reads CASSFAPGEAFF. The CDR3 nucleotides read TGTGCCAGCAGTTTTGCGCCGGGTGAAGCTTTCTTT.

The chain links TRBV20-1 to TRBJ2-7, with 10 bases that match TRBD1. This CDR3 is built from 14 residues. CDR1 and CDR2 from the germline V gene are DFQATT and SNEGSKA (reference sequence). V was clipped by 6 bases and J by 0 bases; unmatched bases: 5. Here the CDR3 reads CSACRDRGSYEQYF. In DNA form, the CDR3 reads TGCAGTGCGTGCCGGGACAGGGGCTCCTACGAGCAGTACTTC.